This T cell receptor (beta chain) was sequenced in a study of CD8+CD57+ T cells in acquired aplastic anemia. V shed 6 bases and J 8 bases; nucleotides not matched to a gene: 5. Germline V lookup: CDR1 SGHKS, CDR2 YYEKEE (reference sequence). This CDR3 has 14 amino acids. At least ten counts were recorded for this clonotype. TCR beta VDJ and CDR3 profiling used genomic DNA as template. In TCRdb, the reads were re-called with MiXCR into one record per CDR3 protein. The profile covers hundreds of thousands of distinct CDR3 sequences, with 65% to 80% appearing a single time and 3.5% to 4.5% taken by the ten largest.

This sequence originates from a human donor in good health, serving as a control. The rearrangement joins TRBV5-5 to TRBJ1-4, with TRBD1 matching 12 bases. Sequencing used sorted CD4+, CD8+, or CD8+CD57+ T cells (not recorded which) from PBMCs. The CDR3: CASIPGTGGEKLFF. CDR3 DNA: TGTGCCAGCATCCCCGGGACAGGGGGCGAAAAACTGTTTTTT.